A selection of T cell receptor beta chains follows, all from one sample in a study of CD8 T cells in Susac syndrome. Using its own MiXCR run on the immunoSEQ multiplex PCR reads, TCRdb lists one record per CDR3 protein. Of roughly 120,000 distinct CDR3 sequences listed, about 92% are singletons. Specimen: CD4+ T cells from PBMCs. Source of these receptors: a human donor with multiple sclerosis. Each CDR3 is given without its conserved first and last residue. The size of a clone is reported for some rows only, either as once, few or many, or as a class for expanded clones.

J	size	V	CDR3
TRBJ2-7	once	TRBV4-2	ASSQVEQGAYEQY
TRBJ2-3	-	TRBV29-1	SVALGGTGFTDTQY
TRBJ2-3	-	TRBV24-1	ATSDSGGSQY
TRBJ1-6	-	TRBV7-9	ASGRRQGVGNSPLH
TRBJ2-2	-	TRBV2	ASSVQGAHTGELF
TRBJ1-1	-	TRBV5-1	ASSSQGDGAEAF
TRBJ1-2	-	TRBV20-1	SARQGQGGYGYT
TRBJ1-2	-	TRBV28	ASNSVGRARGYT
TRBJ1-4	-	TRBV6-5	ASSQAGPPREKLF
TRBJ2-2	-	TRBV29-1	SGYSGGNTGELF
TRBJ1-2	-	TRBV27	ASALTITGGSNYGYT